A selection of T cell receptor beta chains follows, all from one sample in a study of tumor-infiltrating lymphocytes in localized non-small cell lung cancer. Assay: immunoSEQ multiplex PCR; the TCRdb copy retains only in-frame clones and omits some. The table includes 7,000 to 9,500 clones, roughly four fifths detected once. The specimen sequenced was uninvolved lung tissue not adjacent to the tumor. The origin of the receptors is a human donor with non-small cell lung cancer. Both conserved end residues are trimmed from each CDR3.

j_gene: TRBJ2-2
v_gene: TRBV6-1
CDR3aa: ASSGGAGTGELF

j_gene: TRBJ2-7
v_gene: TRBV4-1
CDR3aa: ASSQGDNSYEQY

j_gene: TRBJ1-2
v_gene: TRBV11-2
CDR3aa: ASSFEGDGYT

j_gene: TRBJ2-2
v_gene: TRBV6-5
CDR3aa: ASSRDFTGELF

j_gene: TRBJ2-7
v_gene: TRBV30
CDR3aa: AWGTSSYEQY

j_gene: TRBJ2-7
v_gene: TRBV29-1
CDR3aa: SVVKDTALSYEQY

j_gene: TRBJ2-7
v_gene: TRBV7-2
CDR3aa: ASSKGLAGGLLEEQY

j_gene: TRBJ1-5
v_gene: TRBV5-6
CDR3aa: ASSIGGQPQH

j_gene: TRBJ1-6
v_gene: TRBV30
CDR3aa: AWSPNRGYNSPLH

j_gene: TRBJ2-7
v_gene: TRBV4-2
CDR3aa: ASSPTIGEQY

j_gene: TRBJ2-7
v_gene: TRBV7-3
CDR3aa: ASSLNPNAASEQY

j_gene: TRBJ1-6
v_gene: TRBV30
CDR3aa: AWSGQSSYNSPLH

j_gene: TRBJ2-5
v_gene: TRBV6-1
CDR3aa: ASKGQETQY

j_gene: TRBJ2-7
v_gene: TRBV6-5
CDR3aa: ASSTRDEQY

j_gene: TRBJ2-1
v_gene: TRBV7-2
CDR3aa: ASSRGAFSYNEQF

j_gene: TRBJ2-3
v_gene: TRBV7-3
CDR3aa: ASSSRTPEDTQY

j_gene: TRBJ2-5
v_gene: TRBV9
CDR3aa: ASSVGDDGETQY

j_gene: TRBJ2-3
v_gene: TRBV29-1
CDR3aa: SVRGASGSTDTQY

j_gene: TRBJ2-1
v_gene: TRBV6-1
CDR3aa: ASSEDRGDFFSSVHNEQF

j_gene: TRBJ1-4
v_gene: TRBV30
CDR3aa: AWNPGGERDEKLF

j_gene: TRBJ2-4
v_gene: TRBV11-3
CDR3aa: ASSLRAGTNNIQY

j_gene: TRBJ2-3
v_gene: TRBV5-1
CDR3aa: ASSLAAGTTDTQY

j_gene: TRBJ2-7
v_gene: TRBV5-4
CDR3aa: ASSLGGTSQTSEQY